The T cell receptor beta chain under discussion was sequenced for a study of blood T cell repertoires in COVID-19. In the original analysis: Amplification of reference gene primers was used by the study to estimate nucleated cell counts. The table came from immunoSEQ multiplex PCR; TCRdb's copy has only in-frame clones and leaves some out. V and J calls plus clone size are reproduced from that table; the DNA served to infer D and trimming. The sample contains about 180,000 clones, 70% to 90% of which appear only once. This clone was observed a few times. The sample comprised peripheral blood. The TCR originated in a man between 60 and 75 years old with acute or convalescent COVID-19.

CDR3 nucleotides: TGCGCCAGCAGCGTGGGGACTGGAGGTGAAGCTTTCTTT. It specifies CASSVGTGGEAFF. The chain has TRBV5-1 and TRBJ1-1, with D tentatively TRBD1 (5 bases). This CDR3 has 13 residues. The germline V gene encodes CDR1 SGHRS and CDR2 YFSETQ. Between the trimmed V and J ends, which lost 4 bases and 7 bases, there was a span of 14 bases.